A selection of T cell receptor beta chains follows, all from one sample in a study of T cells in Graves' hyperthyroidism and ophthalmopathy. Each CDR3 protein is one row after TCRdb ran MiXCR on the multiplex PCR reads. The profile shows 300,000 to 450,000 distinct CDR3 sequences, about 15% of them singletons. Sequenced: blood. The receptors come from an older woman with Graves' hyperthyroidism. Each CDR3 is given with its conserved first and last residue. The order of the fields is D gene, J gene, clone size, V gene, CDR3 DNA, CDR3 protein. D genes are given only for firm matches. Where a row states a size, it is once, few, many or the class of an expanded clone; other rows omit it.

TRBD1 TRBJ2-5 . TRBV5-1 TGCGCCAGCAGCTCCCCGGGACAGGGACCCGAGACCCAGTACTTC CASSSPGQGPETQYF
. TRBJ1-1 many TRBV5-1 TGCGCCAGCAGCTTAGATCAGATGAACACTGAAGCTTTCTTT CASSLDQMNTEAFF
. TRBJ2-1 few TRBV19 TGTGCCAGTAGTATAGCCCCGCAGGGGAGGAGCTCCTACAATGAGCAGTTCTTC CASSIAPQGRSSYNEQFF
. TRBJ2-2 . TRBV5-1 TGCGCCAGCAGCTTGGCGAGCGGGACAAACACCGGGGAGCTGTTTTTT CASSLASGTNTGELFF
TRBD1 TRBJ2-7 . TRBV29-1 TGCAGCGCCGGTGGGGACAGAAGCTACGAGCAGTACTTC CSAGGDRSYEQYF
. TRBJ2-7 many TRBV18 TGTGCCAGCTCACCACCGAGAAGAGGCTACGAGCAGTACTTC CASSPPRRGYEQYF
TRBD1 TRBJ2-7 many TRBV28 TGTGCCAGCAGTTATATGACAGGGGGCCACGAGCAGTACTTC CASSYMTGGHEQYF
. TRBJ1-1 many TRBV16 TGTGCCAGCAGCCACAGGCGCGCCGAGGCTTTCTTT CASSHRRAEAFF
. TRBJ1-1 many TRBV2 TGTGCCAGCAGTGACGTTGGGGGGCTCACTGAAGCTTTCTTT CASSDVGGLTEAFF
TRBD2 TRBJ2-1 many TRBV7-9 TGTGCCAGCAAACATAGCGGGAGCTCCTACAATGAGCAGTTCTTC CASKHSGSSYNEQFF
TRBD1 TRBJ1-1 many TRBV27 TGTGCCAGCAGTCTTCGACAGGGGGCTTTGAACACTGAAGCTTTCTTT CASSLRQGALNTEAFF
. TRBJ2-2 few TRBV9 TGTGCCAGCAGCGTAGCCGTCCAGACCGGGGAGCTGTTTTTT CASSVAVQTGELFF
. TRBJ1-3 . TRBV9 TGTGCCAGCAGCGTAGAATCAAGCCCCTCTGGAAACACCATATATTTT CASSVESSPSGNTIYF
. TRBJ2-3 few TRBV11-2 TGTGCCAGCAGCTTAGATCCCGGGCCGGCTGGTTCGTCAGGCACGCAGTATTTT CASSLDPGPAGSSGTQYF
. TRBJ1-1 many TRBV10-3 TGTGCCATCAGGGCCTCGGGTCAGAACACTGAAGCTTTCTTT CAIRASGQNTEAFF
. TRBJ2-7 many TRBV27 TGTGCCAGCACCCCCACCCCCGACAGGCTCTCCTACGAGCAGTACTTC CASTPTPDRLSYEQYF
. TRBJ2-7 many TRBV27 TGTGCCAGCGGGAGCTTGGGCGAATTATACGAGCAGTACTTC CASGSLGELYEQYF
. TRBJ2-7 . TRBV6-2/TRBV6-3 TGTGCCAGCACCCGGGACGGGGATGAGGACGAGCAGTACTTC CASTRDGDEDEQYF
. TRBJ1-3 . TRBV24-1 TGTGCCACCAGTGATTTGAGTATCTCTGGAAACACCATATATTTT CATSDLSISGNTIYF
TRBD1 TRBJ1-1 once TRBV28 TGTGCCAGCAGTTCACCGGGACAGGGAATGGCTGAAGCTTTCTTT CASSSPGQGMAEAFF
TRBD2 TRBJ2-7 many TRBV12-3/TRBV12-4 TGTGCCAGCACCGCCGGGACTAGCGGGATTTACGAGCAGTACTTC CASTAGTSGIYEQYF
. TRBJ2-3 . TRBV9 TGTGCCAGCAGCGTAGAGTGGACTAGCACAGATACGCAGTATTTT CASSVEWTSTDTQYF
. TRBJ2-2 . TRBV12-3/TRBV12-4 TGTGCCAGCGCCCCCCAAGAGACAGGGGAGCTGTTTTTT CASAPQETGELFF